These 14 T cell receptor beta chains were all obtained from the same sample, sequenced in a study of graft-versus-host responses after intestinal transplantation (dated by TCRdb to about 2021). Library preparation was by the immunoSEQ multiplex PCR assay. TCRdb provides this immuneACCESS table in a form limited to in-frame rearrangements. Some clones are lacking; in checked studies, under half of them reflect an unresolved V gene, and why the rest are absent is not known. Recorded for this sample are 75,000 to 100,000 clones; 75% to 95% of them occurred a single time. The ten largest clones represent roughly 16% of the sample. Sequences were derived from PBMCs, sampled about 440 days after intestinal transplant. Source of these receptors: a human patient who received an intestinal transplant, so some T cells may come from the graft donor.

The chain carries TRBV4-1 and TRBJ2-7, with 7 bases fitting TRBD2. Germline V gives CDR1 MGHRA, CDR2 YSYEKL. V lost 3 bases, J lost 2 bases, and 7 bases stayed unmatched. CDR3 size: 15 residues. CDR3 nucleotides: TGCGCCAGCAGCCAGGAGCGGGGAGCTACCTACGAGCAGTACTTC. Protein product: CASSQERGATYEQYF.

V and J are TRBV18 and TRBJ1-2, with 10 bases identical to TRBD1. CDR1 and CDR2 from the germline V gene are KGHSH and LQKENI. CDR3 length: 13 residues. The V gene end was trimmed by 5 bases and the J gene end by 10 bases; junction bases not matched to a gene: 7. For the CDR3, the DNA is TGTGCCAGCTCATCTGACGGGACAGGGGACTACACCTTC. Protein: CASSSDGTGDYTF.

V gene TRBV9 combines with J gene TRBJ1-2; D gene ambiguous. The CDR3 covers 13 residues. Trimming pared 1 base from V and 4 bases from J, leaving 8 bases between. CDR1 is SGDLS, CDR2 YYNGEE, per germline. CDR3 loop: CASSVMGTYGYTF. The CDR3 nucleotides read TGTGCCAGCAGCGTAATGGGTACCTATGGCTACACCTTC.

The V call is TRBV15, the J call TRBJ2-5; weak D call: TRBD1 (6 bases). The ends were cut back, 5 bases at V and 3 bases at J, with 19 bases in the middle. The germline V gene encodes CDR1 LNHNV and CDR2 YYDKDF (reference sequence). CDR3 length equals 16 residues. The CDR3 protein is CATSPHRVLGEETQYF. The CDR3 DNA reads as TGTGCCACCAGCCCCCACAGGGTCTTAGGGGAAGAGACCCAGTACTTC.

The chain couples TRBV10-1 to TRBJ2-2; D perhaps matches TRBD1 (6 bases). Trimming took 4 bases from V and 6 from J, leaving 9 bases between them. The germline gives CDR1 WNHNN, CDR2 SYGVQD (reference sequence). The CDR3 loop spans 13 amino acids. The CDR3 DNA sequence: TGCGCCAGCAGTGGGCACAGGGCCGGGGAGCTGTTTTTT. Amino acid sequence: CASSGHRAGELFF.

In DNA, the CDR3 is TGTGCCGGAAGACCCACAGGGGCGAGGAACACTGAAGCTTTCTTT. Its translation is CAGRPTGARNTEAFF. The rearrangement joins TRBV6-5 to TRBJ1-1; TRBD1 matches 7 bases. The CDR3 is 15 amino acids. Per germline, CDR1 MNHEY and CDR2 SVGAGI. Trimming took 11 bases from V and 1 from J; bases not matched to a gene: 13.

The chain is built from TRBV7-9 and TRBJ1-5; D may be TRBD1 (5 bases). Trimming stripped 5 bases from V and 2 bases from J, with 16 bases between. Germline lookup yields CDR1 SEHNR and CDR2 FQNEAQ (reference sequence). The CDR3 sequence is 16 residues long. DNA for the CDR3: TGTGCCAGCAGCCCCGACGCCGGGACGGGCAATCAGCCCCAGCATTTT. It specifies CASSPDAGTGNQPQHF.

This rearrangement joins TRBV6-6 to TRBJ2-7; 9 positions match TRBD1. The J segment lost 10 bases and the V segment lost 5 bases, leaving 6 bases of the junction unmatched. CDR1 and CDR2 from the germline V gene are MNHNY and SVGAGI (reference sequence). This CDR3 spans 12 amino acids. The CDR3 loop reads CASSRDRVQQYF. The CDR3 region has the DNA TGTGCCAGCAGTAGGGACAGGGTTCAACAGTACTTC.

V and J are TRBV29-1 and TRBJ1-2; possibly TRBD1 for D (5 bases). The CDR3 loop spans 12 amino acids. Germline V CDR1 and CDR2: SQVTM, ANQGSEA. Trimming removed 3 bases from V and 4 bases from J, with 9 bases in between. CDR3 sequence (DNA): TGCAGCGTTGAGCAGGGATCCTATGGCTACACCTTC. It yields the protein CSVEQGSYGYTF.

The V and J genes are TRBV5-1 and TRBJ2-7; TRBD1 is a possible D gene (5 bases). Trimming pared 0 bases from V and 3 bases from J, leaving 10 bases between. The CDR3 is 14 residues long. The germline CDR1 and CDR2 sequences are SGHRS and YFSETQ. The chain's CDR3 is CASSLGQGFYEQYF. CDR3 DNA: TGCGCCAGCAGCTTGGGGCAGGGTTTCTACGAGCAGTACTTC.

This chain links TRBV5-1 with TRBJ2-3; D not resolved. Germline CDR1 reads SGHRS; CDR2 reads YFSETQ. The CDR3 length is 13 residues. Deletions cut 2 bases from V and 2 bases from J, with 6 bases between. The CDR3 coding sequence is TGCGCCAGCAGCTTTGAGAACACAGATACGCAGTATTTT. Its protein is CASSFENTDTQYF.

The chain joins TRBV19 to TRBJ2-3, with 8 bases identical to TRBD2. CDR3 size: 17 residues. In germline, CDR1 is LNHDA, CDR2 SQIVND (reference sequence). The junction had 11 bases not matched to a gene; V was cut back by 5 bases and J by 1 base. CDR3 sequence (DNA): TGTGCCAGTAGTTCGGGGACTAGTCGTCCCGGCACAGATACGCAGTATTTT. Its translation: CASSSGTSRPGTDTQYF.

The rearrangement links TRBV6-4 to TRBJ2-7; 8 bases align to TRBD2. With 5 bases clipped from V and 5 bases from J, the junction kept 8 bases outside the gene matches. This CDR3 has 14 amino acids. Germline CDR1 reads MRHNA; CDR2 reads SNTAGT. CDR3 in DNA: TGTGCCAGCAGTCCGGGGGGGGCTTACCACGAGCAGTACTTC. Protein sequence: CASSPGGAYHEQYF.

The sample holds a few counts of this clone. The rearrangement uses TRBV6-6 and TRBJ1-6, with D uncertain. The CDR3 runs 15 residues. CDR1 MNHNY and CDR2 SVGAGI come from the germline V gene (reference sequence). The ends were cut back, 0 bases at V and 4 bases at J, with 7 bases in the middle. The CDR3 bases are TGTGCCAGCAGTTACTCGTGGCAGTATAATTCACCCCTCCACTTT. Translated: CASSYSWQYNSPLHF.